This TCR beta chain was recovered during a study of identical twins. The study, taken as a whole, reports: Invariant populations such as MAIT and iNKT cells could partly muddle zero-insertion analyses. Clonotypes of the beta chain that were abundant in cord blood carried fewer insertions (memory repertoires showed none).

In its sample, this clonotype was seen a few times. Its matching antigen is unknown. The authors used template switching to add a universal primer site and gave cDNA unique molecular identifiers. One entry per CDR3 protein results from TCRdb running MiXCR on the 5' RACE reads. The data contain 250,000 or so distinct CDR3 sequences, approximately 11% of them seen just once; the ten biggest clones take up 3.5% to 5%. Germline trimming cut 3 bases from V and 7 bases from J; bases unmatched to any gene: 10. This CDR3 is built from 17 residues. Germline-derived CDR1 and CDR2 are SGHVS and FNYEAQ. Another study also made use of these data, one on yellow fever vaccine responses in identical twins.

The source is a woman under 30 in good health. This chain uses TRBV7-6 with TRBJ2-2, with 11 nucleotides matching TRBD1. Material: memory (CD45RO+) T cells sorted from blood. CDR3 in amino acids: CASSLNPGQGGIGELFF. DNA for the CDR3: TGTGCCAGCAGCTTGAATCCGGGACAGGGGGGAATCGGGGAGCTGTTTTTT.